Listed below are T cell receptor beta chains from one sample, sequenced in a study of T cells in Graves' hyperthyroidism and ophthalmopathy. TCRdb reanalysed the multiplex PCR reads using MiXCR and keeps one entry per CDR3 protein. The sample includes 300,000 to 500,000 distinct CDR3 sequences, about 14% seen only once; the top ten take around 30%. Material for sequencing was blood. These receptors were taken from a man in his fifties with Graves' ophthalmopathy. The CDR3 runs from the conserved cysteine through the conserved F or W. The D gene is left open where the match is weak. Clone size is not always given. Where it is, it says once, few, many or a class for expanded clones.

v_call,j_call,clone_size,d_call,cdr3_aa,cdr3_nt
TRBV27,TRBJ1-4,-,-,CASSFWTTRGEKLFF,TGTGCCAGCAGTTTTTGGACTACCCGAGGGGAAAAACTGTTTTTT
TRBV24-1,TRBJ2-2,many,TRBD2,CATSDLAGAMRTGELFF,TGTGCCACCAGTGATCTAGCGGGAGCAATGAGGACCGGGGAGCTGTTTTTT
TRBV5-1,TRBJ2-3,few,TRBD2,CASSLATSGDTQYF,TGCGCCAGCAGCTTGGCGACTAGCGGAGATACGCAGTATTTT
TRBV4-1,TRBJ2-7,-,TRBD2,CASSQGYGRDYEQYF,TGCGCCAGCAGCCAAGGGTACGGGAGGGACTACGAGCAGTACTTC
TRBV30,TRBJ2-1,-,TRBD2,CAWSAGGPYNEQFF,TGTGCCTGGAGTGCGGGAGGGCCCTACAATGAGCAGTTCTTC
TRBV5-1,TRBJ2-1,many,-,CASRTSHGTPAYNEQFF,TGCGCCAGCAGAACATCTCACGGGACACCTGCCTACAATGAGCAGTTCTTC
TRBV19,TRBJ2-1,-,-,CASSTSDSSYDEQFF,TGTGCCAGTAGTACTAGCGACAGCTCCTACGATGAGCAGTTCTTC
TRBV5-1,TRBJ2-2,many,-,CASSVGAAGELFF,TGCGCCAGCAGCGTGGGAGCGGCCGGGGAGCTGTTTTTT
TRBV5-1,TRBJ2-7,many,TRBD1,CASGLDRAFDEQYF,TGCGCCAGCGGCCTGGACAGGGCGTTCGACGAGCAGTACTTC
TRBV28,TRBJ2-7,many,TRBD1,CASNRDRAYEQYF,TGTGCCAGTAACCGGGACAGAGCCTACGAGCAGTACTTC
TRBV6-1,TRBJ2-3,few,TRBD2,CASRSTQREGSDTQYF,TGTGCCAGCAGGTCAACCCAGCGGGAGGGCTCAGATACGCAGTATTTT
TRBV6-1,TRBJ1-1,many,-,CASTRDLGNTEAFF,TGTGCCAGCACCAGGGACCTCGGTAACACTGAAGCTTTCTTT
TRBV30,TRBJ2-7,many,-,CAWSVGRSEQYF,TGTGCCTGGAGTGTCGGGAGAAGCGAGCAGTACTTC
TRBV12-3/TRBV12-4,TRBJ1-6,many,-,CASRDYNSPLHF,TGTGCCAGCAGAGATTATAATTCACCCCTCCACTTT
TRBV10-3,TRBJ2-5,-,-,CAIRGPQETQYF,TGTGCCATCAGAGGGCCGCAAGAGACCCAGTACTTC
TRBV12-3/TRBV12-4,TRBJ2-7,few,-,CASRGPGIYEQYF,TGTGCCAGCAGGGGTCCAGGGATCTACGAGCAGTACTTC